This T cell receptor (beta chain) was retrieved from a study of long-term antiretroviral therapy in people with HIV. immunoSEQ v3.0 was run at survey level. TCRdb keeps only in-frame clones here, not all; method: immunoSEQ multiplex PCR. The repertoire holds about 40,000 clones, with roughly nine tenths as singletons. Study findings and constraints: Participants lacked recorded data on ART adherence, viral resistance or therapy changes.

Turning to this clone: Its target is not known.

Trimming stripped 7 bases from V and 0 bases from J, with 6 bases between. Germline-derived CDR1 and CDR2 are SEHNR and FQNEAQ (reference sequence). CDR3 length equals 12 residues. The sequences come from unsorted PBMCs, collected 1.2 years after starting antiretroviral therapy. The clonotype comes from a woman between 50 and 59 years old with HIV. The gene calls are TRBV7-9 and TRBJ2-5; the D is unclear. CDR3 nucleotides: TGTGCCAGCACCTGGTACCAAGAGACCCAGTACTTC. This codes for CASTWYQETQYF.